This record looks at one TCR beta chain sequence and its context. This clone was seen a single time. Its antigen specificity is not known. No base-level quality is on record; no much larger clone is a single base apart. The library was built by means of the immunoSEQ multiplex PCR assay. The multiplex PCR relied on a mix of 60 forward primers for TCR Vbeta segments and 13 reverse primers for TCR Jbeta segments. Amplification of the CDR3 region of rearranged TCR beta genes was performed with a multiplex PCR assay on genomic DNA. The amplified TCR beta libraries were sequenced on the Illumina HiSeq System as 87-base-pair reads. In the paper's pipeline: A later analysis counted 65 million to 90 million unique TCR beta chains across the approximately 700 repertoires, and some 11 million of these chains were shared by at least two donors. Raw reads were error-corrected and collapsed into unique sequences with a nearest-neighbor algorithm that merged closely related sequences to remove PCR and sequencing errors. CDR3 sequences were aligned to IMGT reference sequences to assign V, D and J gene segments. For a sequence to be retained, a match of at least six nucleotides was required to both a V gene segment and a J gene segment. Rearrangements were classified as productive when the CDR3 lacked stop codons and remained in frame with V and J, and all other rearrangements were classified as non-productive. Following IMGT convention, CDR3 was defined as the stretch from the second conserved V-encoded cysteine to the conserved J-encoded phenylalanine. In an earlier analysis of 550 to 650 of the donors, sequences lacking an unambiguous match to a single V gene segment were excluded. An earlier analysis of over 450 of the donors classified V segments as functional when productive rearrangements were above 56.7% and as segregating when the standard deviation between donors was above 5%. A statistical classification framework was built for diagnosing cytomegalovirus status from the catalog of TCR beta chain sequences. A later analysis assigned V and J genes by comparing TCR nucleotide sequences with IMGT/GENE-DB human TR gene sequences. Using the TCRdist pipeline, a later analysis assigned CDR3 sequences along with most-parsimonious VDJ recombination scenarios. A later analysis defined each TCR beta chain by its CDR3 amino acid sequence plus V-gene family, and excluded reads lacking a unique V-gene family. In a later analysis, approximately 590 highly shared, low-generation-probability nucleotide sequences were removed to address suspected cross-contamination and a sequencing artifact. A later analysis calculated a clonal expansion index for each public chain from normalized within-repertoire ranks of inferred template counts. In a later analysis, generation probabilities were computed with a VDJ recombination model fitted to out-of-frame rearrangements, and the resulting probabilities were checked against IGoR. In a later analysis, hypergeometric tests were used to score TCR-TCR, TCR-HLA and TCR-CMV co-occurrence, with a repertoire-size bias correction applied to TCR pairs. A later analysis estimated false discovery rates by permuting HLA or CMV assignments 20 times. In a later analysis, co-occurring TCRs were grouped using DBSCAN, and TCRdist sequence similarity was added for clustering within HLA-allele-positive subsets. For co-occurrence clustering, repertoires with fewer than 30,000 or more than 120,000 public chains were excluded, along with roughly 5 repertoires with anomalous nucleotide sharing. TCRdb carries this immuneACCESS record with in-frame sequences only. Its versions omit some clonotypes, under half of them owing to an unresolved V gene in the studies checked, with the rest unexplained. D and trimming were read from the DNA, whereas the V and J calls and clone size are those reported in that table. The sample table holds roughly 290,000 clones, of which about 90% were seen once. The ten top clones hold less than 2.5% of the sample.

In total, over 600 healthy bone marrow donors made up the cohort. At the time of sampling, all cohort members were nominally healthy, though unrecorded immune exposures were likely present. The donor was CMV seronegative and was included in the group of 352 seronegative cohort members. A peripheral blood sample was provided by each donor, and peripheral blood mononuclear cells were used for TCR beta sequencing. Genomic DNA extraction from the blood cell samples was performed with the Qiagen DNeasy Blood Extraction Kit. The data were taken from a study of cytomegalovirus exposure and HLA in healthy donors (dated by TCRdb to about 2017). Looking at the study overall: An earlier analysis of several hundred of the donors reported 250 to 350 Gb of sequence data and 117 million unique TCR beta sequences from some 180 million T cells. Roughly 310 gigabases of sequencing data and approximately 80 million unique TCR sequences were included in an early release covering roughly 700 HLA-typed donors. The genetic ancestry cluster associated with self-reported Caucasian donors included around four fifths of the 300 to 400 genotyped donors. The study aimed to test whether signatures of past pathogen exposure could be identified by cataloging public T cell receptors. The T cell repertoires of several hundred subjects were profiled by immunosequencing and related to cytomegalovirus serostatus. A separate validation cohort of 100 to 150 different subjects was used in addition to the roughly 700-subject first cohort. To predict cytomegalovirus infection status, the study brought together high-throughput TCR immunosequencing, statistical association of individual TCRs with disease status, and machine learning. A later analysis re-examined previously published TCR beta repertoires from more than 650 donors and added high-resolution HLA genotyping to investigate patterns of TCR occurrence. The later analysis used no new phenotypic data to find candidate immune exposures, relying instead on TCR beta sequences and their occurrence across donors. To decide whether each TCR beta V gene segment behaved as functional or pseudogenic, an earlier analysis of some 570 of the donors relied on high-throughput TCR beta sequencing. Alongside the repertoire data, information on donor age, sex, ethnicity and CMV serostatus was compiled. A later genetic analysis took genome-wide SNP genotypes for about 65% of the 666 donors and used that subset as a discovery cohort. Every discovery cohort repertoire had been produced on one sequencing platform. Both class I and class II loci were covered by HLA typing, at four-digit resolution. Typing coverage differed by locus: A, B, C, DRB1 and DQB1 were typed in about 629-640 donors, DQA1 in approximately 520, DPA1 in around 600, and DPB1 in 400 to 480. Because of strong linkage in the cohort, five DR-DQ haplotypes were treated as single units for association and clustering. Among some 400 genotyped donors of the cohort, an average of approximately 250,000 unique TCR beta nucleotide sequences were sequenced per donor, around 18% of them non-productive.

At the junction V is shortened by 5 bases and J by 5 bases; bases outside the gene matches: 0. In the germline V gene (reference sequence), CDR1 corresponds to GTSNPN and CDR2 to SVGIG. From cysteine to phenylalanine, the CDR3 is 11 amino acids long. This entry keeps only the CDR3 DNA: 33 bases, framed from base 1. Study-level results and caveats: At a false discovery rate of 0.05, a later analysis linked under 20,000 TCR beta sequences to specific HLA alleles. In a later analysis, TCR association rates were found to vary across HLA loci, with the most associated TCRs seen for DRB1 alleles and the fewest for HLA-C alleles. A later analysis reported that several top co-occurrence clusters appeared linked to parvovirus B19, influenza, CMV and Epstein-Barr virus. Because some donors lacked HLA typing at each locus, the association tests relied only on the typed subset. Strong co-occurrence of HLA alleles, especially DR and DQ, made assigning TCR associations to individual alleles difficult. A later genetic analysis associated a missense DCLRE1C variant with V-gene and J-gene trimming of TCR beta chains, and an independent cohort replicated the association. For the cohort, immune exposure information was limited to CMV serostatus. The authors suggested that the approach could potentially be generalized to other disease states and immunological phenotypes. Three of the identified cytomegalovirus-associated TCR beta chains were confirmed in vitro to be specific for cytomegalovirus antigens. Correlated functional status among segregating V segments might reflect linkage disequilibrium, but an unknown experimental factor could not be ruled out. In this cohort, only TCR beta chains were sequenced, and detectable features were limited by the absence of alpha or paired-chain data. Some IMGT-functional V segments, including TRBV6-2 and TRBV6-3, could not be distinguished by the 87-base-pair reads and were therefore excluded. In an earlier analysis of approximately 600 of the donors, most TCR beta V segments were observed in productive rearrangements about 87% or about 30% of the time, broadly matching IMGT annotations. The earlier analysis of some 560 of the donors excluded approximately 15 rarely observed V segments, including chromosome 9 orphons, because counts were too low. A further reported finding was that TCR beta sequences accurately predicted the HLA-A and HLA-B alleles for most subjects in the first cohort. The study listed approximately 150 TCR beta chains as associated with cytomegalovirus. Cytomegalovirus status was reported to be diagnosed by the classifier with high specificity and sensitivity in both the original and validation cohorts. A later genetic analysis reported fewer N-insertions in productive TCRs among donors in an Asian-associated ancestry cluster than the roughly 650-donor mean. A cluster of highly shared sequence variants was judged likely to be a technical artifact of the sequencing pipeline. Presence/absence analyses assumed roughly uniform sequencing depth across donors, an assumption that may not hold. Most CMV-associated TCR beta chains appeared to be HLA-restricted in a later analysis, and the HLA associations seemed to be driven largely by CMV exposure. Most TCR sequences were seen in very few donors, while some public TCRs were found in many individuals. A later analysis found that HLA-associated TCR beta chains were more clonally expanded and had lower generation probabilities than equally common non-associated chains.

The V and J segments used are TRBV30 and TRBJ2-1, with 7 bases matching TRBD2. This TCR derives from a young woman in good health and CMV-seronegative. The source material was PBMCs. This receptor carries the CDR3 CAWGGDNEQFF. The DNA sequence follows: TGTGCCTGGGGGGGGGACAATGAGCAGTTCTTC.